Sequencing of this T cell receptor beta chain was carried out in a study of spatial heterogeneity in lung cancer. Turning to the study itself: Available follow-up PBMC samples, collected a median of roughly 2 years post-resection, were sequenced.

Only a few counts were recorded for this clonotype. CDR1 and CDR2 from the germline V gene are MDHEN and SYDVKM. Trimming cost V 0 bases and J 8 bases, with 13 bases left between them. The CDR3 runs 14 residues. Time point specified: blood at routine non-recurrence follow-up after resection. Whole RNA, which was extracted from tumor, nontumor lung tissue or frozen PBMC, was sequenced without any cell sorting. TCRdb ran MiXCR on the 5' RACE reads and lists one entry per CDR3 protein. Among 9,000 to 10,000 distinct CDR3 sequences listed, around 23% were seen once. The sequence was obtained from a female donor with early-stage non-small cell lung cancer. Sample: PBMCs, taken at follow-up. This chain links TRBV28 with TRBJ1-2; no definite D call. CDR3 loop: CASSLWQEGNGYTF. CDR3 DNA sequence: TGTGCCAGCAGTTTATGGCAGGAGGGTAACGGCTACACCTTC.